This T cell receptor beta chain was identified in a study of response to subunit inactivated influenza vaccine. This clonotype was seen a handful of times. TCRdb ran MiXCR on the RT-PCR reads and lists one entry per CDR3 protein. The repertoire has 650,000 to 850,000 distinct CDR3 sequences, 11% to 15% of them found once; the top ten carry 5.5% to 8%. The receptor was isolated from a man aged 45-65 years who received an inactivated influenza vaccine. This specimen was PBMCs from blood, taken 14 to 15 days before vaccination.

CDR3 nucleotides: TGCAGTGCTAGAGAAGGGAGGGGACATCTGACCAATTACCCCTACGAGCAGTACTTC. Translation gives CSAREGRGHLTNYPYEQYF. The chain combines TRBV20-1 with TRBJ2-7; TRBD2 might be the D (7 bases). Trimming left V 0 bases short and J 2 bases short, with 26 bases between. The CDR3 sequence is 19 residues long. Per germline, CDR1 DFQATT and CDR2 SNEGSKA (reference sequence).